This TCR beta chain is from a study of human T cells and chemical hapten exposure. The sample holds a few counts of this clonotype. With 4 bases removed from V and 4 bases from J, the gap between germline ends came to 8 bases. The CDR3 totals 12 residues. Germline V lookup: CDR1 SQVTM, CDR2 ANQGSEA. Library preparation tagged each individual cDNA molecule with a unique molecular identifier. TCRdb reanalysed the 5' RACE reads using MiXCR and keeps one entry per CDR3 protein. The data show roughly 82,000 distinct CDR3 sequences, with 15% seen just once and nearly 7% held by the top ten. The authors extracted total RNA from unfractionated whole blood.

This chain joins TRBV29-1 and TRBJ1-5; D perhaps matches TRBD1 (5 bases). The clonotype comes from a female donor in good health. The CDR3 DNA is TGCAGCGTTGGTGGGGGAAATCAGCCCCAGCATTTT. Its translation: CSVGGGNQPQHF.